This T cell receptor beta chain was found in a study of CD8+ T cells in alopecia areata. The study, taken as a whole, reports: A large proportion of expanded lesional clones were detected persisting in scalp and blood during tofacitinib. Expanded CD8+ clones among the top 100, as well as scalp clonality, were significantly decreased by tofacitinib.

With regard to this clone: What it recognizes is unknown.

The ends lost 2 bases at V and 11 bases at J; junction bases unmatched: 11. The V gene's germline CDR1 is GTSNPN and CDR2 SVGIG (reference sequence). This CDR3 is built from 13 residues. Treatment denoted: oral pan-JAK inhibitor, 5-10 mg twice daily. Alopecia areata patients provided lesional scalp punch biopsies and peripheral blood, both collected for the study. The researchers isolated CD4+ and CD8+ T cells from PBMCs by sorting. Extracted RNA was reverse transcribed into cDNA, the sequencing template. Clones were sequenced by immunoSEQ multiplex PCR, and TCRdb holds only the in-frame ones, with some missing. The repertoire includes about 160,000 clones, about 71% of them detected once, and approximately 0.91% sits in the top ten.

The receptor's source is a human donor with alopecia areata. This rearrangement joins TRBV30 to TRBJ1-1; 7 bases map to TRBD1. The sequences come from CD4+ T cells sorted from blood, collected at week 4, from a patient treated with tofacitinib. The CDR3 sequence is CAWSRQGGGSAFF. The CDR3 nucleotides read TGTGCCTGGAGTCGACAGGGTGGGGGAAGCGCTTTCTTT.